This passage covers 29 T cell receptor beta chains from one sample sequenced in a study of T cell repertoires in cytomegalovirus infection. Via MiXCR, TCRdb re-called the reads, giving one row per CDR3 protein. The sample carries roughly 990,000 distinct CDR3 sequences, approximately 31% recorded once. Their antigen targets remain unknown. The specimen comprised cultured CD8+ T cells from PBMCs, sampled from culture after CMV antigen stimulation. Receptors originate from a human donor in good health (CMV status not recorded). Some clones in this sample may be carry-over from other donors' samples.

This clonotype was seen a few times. The rearrangement uses TRBV14 and TRBJ2-4, with 7 bases matching TRBD1. Looked up from germline, CDR1 is SGHDN and CDR2 is FVKESK. The length of the CDR3 is 17 residues. The trim removed 4 bases at V and 7 bases at J, leaving 16 bases unmatched. The CDR3 here is CASSPSLGQGVMNIQYF. The CDR3 nucleotides read TGTGCCAGCAGCCCATCCTTGGGTCAGGGGGTTATGAACATTCAGTACTTC.

The sample holds many counts of this clonotype. The V gene is TRBV7-9, the J gene TRBJ2-2; TRBD1 agrees at 7 bases. J lost 3 bases, V lost 1 base, and 2 bases had no gene match. The germline V gene encodes CDR1 SEHNR and CDR2 FQNEAQ (reference sequence). The CDR3 is 15 amino acids. The CDR3 nucleotides read TGTGCCAGCAGCTTAGGGACAGGCTACACCGGGGAGCTGTTTTTT. It is translated as CASSLGTGYTGELFF.

The chain carries TRBV6-5 and TRBJ1-2, with D possibly TRBD1 on 5 matching bases. The length of the CDR3 is 14 residues. Between the trimmed V and J ends, which lost 5 bases and 0 bases, there was a span of 10 bases. The germline V gene encodes CDR1 MNHEY and CDR2 SVGAGI. CDR3 bases: TGTGCCAGCAGTCCACCGGGACCTAACTATGGCTACACCTTC. This encodes CASSPPGPNYGYTF.

This clonotype was counted between two and nine times. The CDR3: CASSLPTGWYF. CDR3 bases: TGTGCCAGCAGCTTGCCGACAGGGTGGTACTTC. The chain links TRBV7-4 to TRBJ2-7; the match to TRBD1 covers 7 bases. Germline CDR1 and CDR2: SGHVT and SQSDAQ. J lost 12 bases, V lost 3 bases, and 5 bases had no gene match. CDR3 length equals 11 residues.

With respect to this clonotype: This may arise from a read error, as a much more abundant clone is one base away. The chain links TRBV7-9 to TRBJ2-1; 7 nucleotides agree with TRBD2. The CDR3 totals 16 residues. The germline gives CDR1 SEHNR, CDR2 FQNEAQ (reference sequence). Germline trimming cut 1 base from V and 10 bases from J; bases unmatched to any gene: 13. The CDR3 protein is CASSLGGLAELGEQFF. In DNA, the CDR3 is TGTGCCAGCAGCTTAGGAGGCCTAGCGGAGCTAGGGGAGCAGTTCTTC.

The sample holds a few counts of this clonotype. The chain couples TRBV27 to TRBJ2-5, with TRBD2 matching 11 bases. J lost 2 bases, V lost 5 bases, and 7 bases had no gene match. The CDR3 consists of 16 residues. Per the germline V gene, CDR1 is MNHEY and CDR2 is SMNVEV (reference sequence). The CDR3 nucleotides are TGTGCCAGCAGTGTCCTAGCGGGGGGATCACAAGAGACCCAGTACTTC. It yields the protein CASSVLAGGSQETQYF.

This clonotype has a count of ten or more. V usage is TRBV7-6 and J usage is TRBJ2-5, with TRBD1 identical over 8 bases. The CDR3 runs to 15 residues. In germline, CDR1 is SGHVS, CDR2 FNYEAQ. V dropped 6 bases and J dropped 5; count of bases not matched to a gene: 11. The CDR3 region has the DNA TGTGCCAGCAGGGTTACTCAGGGGGCTAGCGAGACCCAGTACTTC. Its translation is CASRVTQGASETQYF. Looking up the rest from reference TRBV7-6 and TRBJ2-5 gives the full variable domain: GAGVSQSPRYKVTKRGQDVALRCDPISGHVSLYWYRQALGQGPEFLTYFNYEAQQDKSGLPNDRFSAERPEGSISTLTIQRTEQRDSAMYRCASRVTQGASETQYFGPGTRLLVL.

The chain recombines TRBV4-1 with TRBJ1-2; the D is unclear. Germline values: CDR1 MGHRA, CDR2 YSYEKL. There are 15 residues in the CDR3. Trimming took 1 base from V and 3 from J, leaving 12 bases between them. DNA of the CDR3: TGCGCCAGCAGCCAAGTAGTCGATGGGGACTATGGCTACACCTTC. As protein: CASSQVVDGDYGYTF.

The V call is TRBV27, the J call TRBJ1-2; the D gene is possibly TRBD1 (5 bases). Trimming pared 4 bases from V and 4 bases from J, leaving 10 bases between. The CDR3 loop spans 13 amino acids. Germline V gene sequence: CDR1 MNHEY, CDR2 SMNVEV (reference sequence). CDR3 residues: CASSWGPSYGYTF. CDR3 coding DNA: TGTGCCAGCAGTTGGGGCCCTTCCTATGGCTACACCTTC.

Here the CDR3 reads CATSDFGPGTGVVETQYF. The CDR3 DNA follows: TGTGCCACCAGTGATTTCGGCCCCGGGACAGGGGTCGTGGAGACCCAGTACTTC. The rearrangement links TRBV24-1 to TRBJ2-5; 10 bases fit TRBD1. Germline V lookup: CDR1 KGHDR, CDR2 SFDVKD. The CDR3 loop spans 18 amino acids. With 1 base clipped from V and 5 bases from J, the junction kept 12 bases outside the gene matches.

This clonotype was observed a few times. The chain has TRBV6-1 and TRBJ1-1, with D hard to call. Per the germline V gene, CDR1 is MNHNS and CDR2 is SASEGT. This CDR3 has 13 amino acids. V lost 1 base to trimming and J lost 13 bases, with 16 bases between them. CDR3 sequence reads: CASSEGGTYWGFF. CDR3 DNA: TGTGCCAGCAGTGAAGGCGGCACCTACTGGGGTTTCTTT.

This clonotype was detected many times. The chain carries TRBV7-9 and TRBJ2-3; D is unresolved. The CDR3 totals 14 residues. V was cut by 5 bases and J by 2 bases, with 11 bases left in between. Germline V gives CDR1 SEHNR, CDR2 FQNEAQ (reference sequence). This CDR3 is CASSLRFATDTQYF. CDR3 coding DNA: TGTGCCAGCAGCCTGCGGTTTGCCACAGATACGCAGTATTTT.

Details on this clonotype: At one end the junction does not follow the germline gene, possibly because of a read error. This chain joins TRBV13 and TRBJ1-2; tentatively, D is TRBD1 (5 bases). The CDR3 is 14 amino acids. Germline CDR1 is PRHDT and CDR2 is FYEKMQ (reference sequence). CDR3 DNA: TGTACCAGCAGCTTTGGTAGGGGCAACTATGGCTACACCTTC. This encodes CTSSFGRGNYGYTF.

At least ten counts were recorded for this clonotype. V is TRBV6-5 and J is TRBJ2-3; 7 nucleotides match TRBD2. The CDR3 covers 15 residues. CDR1 and CDR2 from the germline V gene are MNHEY and SVGAGI. Trimming cost V 0 bases and J 1 base; bases outside gene matches: 1. In nucleotides, the CDR3 is TGTGCCAGCAGTTACTCTGCGGGGGGCACAGATACGCAGTATTTT. It translates to CASSYSAGGTDTQYF.

The J gene is TRBJ1-2, the V gene TRBV7-9; D is uncertain. Trimming took off 8 bases at V and 8 bases at J, with 15 bases between the two ends. Per germline, CDR1 SEHNR and CDR2 FQNEAQ (reference sequence). This CDR3 is 12 amino acids long. This chain's CDR3 is CASGFGPDGYTF. In nucleotides, the CDR3 is TGTGCCAGCGGGTTTGGTCCTGACGGCTACACCTTC.

The V and J genes are TRBV25-1 and TRBJ2-5; D ambiguous. CDR1 is MGHDK and CDR2 is SYGVNS in the germline V gene. V lost 3 bases, J lost 2 bases, and 7 bases lay in between. The CDR3 extends over 13 amino acids. CDR3 loop: CASSERRQETQYF. The CDR3 DNA reads TGTGCCAGCAGTGAGAGAAGGCAAGAGACCCAGTACTTC.

The chain uses TRBV7-8 and TRBJ2-3; 14 positions match TRBD2. CDR3 size: 19 residues. V was clipped by 5 bases and J by 1 base; unmatched bases: 11. The V gene's germline CDR1 is SGHVS and CDR2 FQNEAQ. The CDR3 DNA is TGTGCCAGCAGCGCAGGACTAGCGGGGGGAACCTGGGGCACAGATACGCAGTATTTT. Translation: CASSAGLAGGTWGTDTQYF.

The J gene is TRBJ2-5, the V gene TRBV5-5, with 10 bases fitting TRBD2. Germline V gives CDR1 SGHKS, CDR2 YYEKEE (reference sequence). V was clipped by 5 bases and J by 3 bases; unmatched bases: 4. The CDR3 spans 14 residues. The chain's CDR3 is CASSYGTSEETQYF. CDR3 sequence (DNA): TGTGCCAGCAGTTACGGGACTAGCGAAGAGACCCAGTACTTC.

This sequence joins TRBV6-5 and TRBJ2-1; 8 nucleotides agree with TRBD1. With V trimmed by 0 bases and J by 3 bases, 7 bases remained unmatched. The CDR3 runs to 17 residues. Germline CDR1 and CDR2: MNHEY and SVGAGI. This chain's CDR3 is CASSYSRTGSLYNEQFF. CDR3 nucleotide sequence: TGTGCCAGCAGTTACTCGAGGACAGGGAGCCTCTACAATGAGCAGTTCTTC.

The gene calls are TRBV6-6 and TRBJ1-3; D remains unclear. There are 15 residues in the CDR3. The V end was cut by 5 bases, the J end by 0 bases, with 11 bases between. Germline loops: CDR1 MNHNY, CDR2 SVGAGI (reference sequence). The CDR3 protein is CASSHLQASGNTIYF. The CDR3 DNA reads as TGTGCCAGCAGTCACCTTCAGGCCTCTGGAAACACCATATATTTT.

A remark on this clonotype: Since a much larger clone is just one base distant, this may be a read error. The chain couples TRBV7-6 to TRBJ2-3, with TRBD1 identical over 11 bases. The J segment lost 4 bases and the V segment lost 4 bases, leaving 4 bases of the junction unmatched. The CDR3 loop spans 15 amino acids. Germline-derived CDR1 and CDR2 are SGHVS and FNYEAQ. The CDR3 DNA is TGTGCCAGCAGCTCCCGGACAGGGGGCCCAGATACGCAGTATTTT. Translated, it gives CASSSRTGGPDTQYF.

The chain has TRBV24-1 and TRBJ2-2; 7 nucleotides agree with TRBD2. J lost 7 bases, V lost 12 bases, and 19 bases had no gene match. The germline gives CDR1 KGHDR, CDR2 SFDVKD. This CDR3 comprises 16 residues. The CDR3 DNA is TGTGCCTCGGGAGGTATCCGGGGCCACGGGAGCGGGGAGCTGTTTTTT. Amino acids: CASGGIRGHGSGELFF.

Here the CDR3 reads CASSLKGLQGYNEQFF. The CDR3 nucleotides read TGTGCCAGCAGCTTAAAAGGGTTGCAAGGCTACAATGAGCAGTTCTTC. J is TRBJ2-1 and V is TRBV5-6; D unresolved. This CDR3 comprises 16 residues. Looked up from germline, CDR1 is SGHDT and CDR2 is YYEEEE. Trimming stripped 2 bases from V and 3 bases from J, with 15 bases between.

Regarding this clonotype: Possible read error: a much larger clone is one base away. It is likely a read error, because the conserved phenylalanine at the end of the CDR3 is missing. J is TRBJ1-4 and V is TRBV7-8; TRBD1 matches 7 bases. Germline CDR1 SGHVS, CDR2 FQNEAQ. V lost 4 bases and J lost 7; bases outside the gene matches: 9. CDR3 length: 15 amino acids. CDR3 residues: CASSSGQSGSEKLFS. The CDR3 nucleotides are TGTGCCAGCAGCTCGGGACAGTCGGGTAGTGAAAAACTGTTTTCT.

The sample holds a few counts of this clonotype. The rearrangement joins TRBV2 to TRBJ2-1, with D possibly matching TRBD1 (6 bases). Germline CDR1 and CDR2: SNHLY and FYNNEI. V was shortened by 8 bases and J by 5 bases, with 7 bases between the two germline ends. This CDR3 has 11 amino acids. CDR3 protein: CASGDNNEQFF. CDR3 DNA: TGTGCCAGCGGGGACAACAATGAGCAGTTCTTC.

This clonotype was seen ten or more times. The chain links TRBV12-3 or TRBV12-4 to TRBJ1-1; D possibly corresponds to TRBD1 (5 bases). Trimming shortened V by 1 base and J by 2 bases, and 8 bases separated the two germline ends. CDR3 length: 14 amino acids. The DNA of the CDR3 is TGTGCCAGCAGTTTAGGGGGGTTCAACACTGAAGCTTTCTTT. The encoded protein is CASSLGGFNTEAFF.

In the case of this clonotype: One junction end does not reproduce the germline sequence, and a read error may be involved. J is TRBJ1-5 and V is TRBV27, with 7 nucleotides matching TRBD1. The CDR3 is made up of 13 amino acids. Germline-derived CDR1 and CDR2 are MNHEY and SMNVEV (reference sequence). CDR3 protein: CASSRQGSQTQHF. CDR3 in DNA: TGTGCCAGCAGTCGACAGGGAAGTCAGACCCAGCATTTT.

This clonotype has just a few counts. The rearrangement uses TRBV12-5 and TRBJ1-1; the D gene is possibly TRBD1 (5 bases). There are 18 residues in the CDR3. The ends were cut back, 2 bases at V and 1 base at J, with 20 bases in the middle. CDR1 and CDR2 (germline): LGHNT, FRNRAP. CDR3 sequence reads: CASGLPRGVGYQNTEAFF. CDR3 nucleotides: TGTGCTAGTGGTTTGCCAAGAGGGGTGGGGTACCAGAACACTGAAGCTTTCTTT.

The chain couples TRBV29-1 to TRBJ2-1, with TRBD2 matching over 7 bases. Trimming at V came to 0 bases and at J to 3 bases, leaving 11 bases not matched to a gene. The CDR3 is 17 amino acids. Per germline, CDR1 SQVTM and CDR2 ANQGSEA. The CDR3: CSVEDPSREGLYNEQFF. DNA for the CDR3: TGCAGCGTTGAAGATCCCAGCAGGGAGGGACTCTACAATGAGCAGTTCTTC.